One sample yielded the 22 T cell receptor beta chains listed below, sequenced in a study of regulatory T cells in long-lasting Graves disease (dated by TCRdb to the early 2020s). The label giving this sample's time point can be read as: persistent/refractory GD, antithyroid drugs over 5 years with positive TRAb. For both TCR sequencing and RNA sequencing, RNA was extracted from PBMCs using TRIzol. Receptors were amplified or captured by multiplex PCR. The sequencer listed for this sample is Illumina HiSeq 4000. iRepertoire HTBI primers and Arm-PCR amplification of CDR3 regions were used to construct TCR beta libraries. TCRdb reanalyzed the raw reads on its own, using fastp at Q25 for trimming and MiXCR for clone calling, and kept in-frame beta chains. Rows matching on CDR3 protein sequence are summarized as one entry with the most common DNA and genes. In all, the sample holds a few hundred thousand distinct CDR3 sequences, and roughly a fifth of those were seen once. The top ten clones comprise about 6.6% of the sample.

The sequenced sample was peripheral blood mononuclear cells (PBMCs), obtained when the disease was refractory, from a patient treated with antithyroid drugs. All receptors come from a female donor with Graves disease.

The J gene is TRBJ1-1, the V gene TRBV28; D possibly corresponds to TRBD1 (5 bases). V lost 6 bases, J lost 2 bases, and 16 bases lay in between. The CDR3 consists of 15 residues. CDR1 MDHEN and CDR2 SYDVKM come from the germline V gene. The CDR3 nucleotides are TGTGCCAGCAGCTTTGAGGGGTTCCCCAACACTGAAGCTTTCTTT. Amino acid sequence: CASSFEGFPNTEAFF.

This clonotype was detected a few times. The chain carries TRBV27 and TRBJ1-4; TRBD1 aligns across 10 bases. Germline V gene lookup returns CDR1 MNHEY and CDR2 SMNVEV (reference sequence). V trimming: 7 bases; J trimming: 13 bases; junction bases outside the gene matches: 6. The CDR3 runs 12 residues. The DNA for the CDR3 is TGTGCCAGCACGACAGGGGGCCTGGGACTGTTTTTT. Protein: CASTTGGLGLFF.

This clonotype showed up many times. CDR3 coding DNA: TGTGCCAGCAGCGTAGTAGATGGAACCAGCTCCTACGAGCAGTACTTC. This translates into CASSVVDGTSSYEQYF. The chain combines TRBV9 with TRBJ2-7; D not resolved. Germline V gene lookup returns CDR1 SGDLS and CDR2 YYNGEE. V gave up 0 bases and J gave up 0 bases, with 13 bases separating them. The length of the CDR3 is 16 residues.

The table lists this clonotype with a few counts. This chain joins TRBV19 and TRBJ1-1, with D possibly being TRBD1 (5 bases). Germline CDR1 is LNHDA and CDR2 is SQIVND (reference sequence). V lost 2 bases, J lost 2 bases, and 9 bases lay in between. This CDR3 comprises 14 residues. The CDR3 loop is CASSISGFNTEAFF. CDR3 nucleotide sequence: TGTGCCAGTAGTATATCAGGGTTCAACACTGAAGCTTTCTTT.

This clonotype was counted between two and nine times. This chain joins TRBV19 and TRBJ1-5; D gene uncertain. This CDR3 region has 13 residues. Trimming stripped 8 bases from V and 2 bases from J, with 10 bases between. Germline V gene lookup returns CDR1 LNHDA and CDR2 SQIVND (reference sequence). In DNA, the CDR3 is TGTGCCAGTGGGGTCCCTGGCAATCAGCCCCAGCATTTT. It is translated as CASGVPGNQPQHF.

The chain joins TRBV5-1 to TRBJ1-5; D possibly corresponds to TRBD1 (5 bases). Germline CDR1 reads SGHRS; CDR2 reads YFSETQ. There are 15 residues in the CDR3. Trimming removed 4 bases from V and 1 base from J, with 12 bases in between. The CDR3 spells CASSAAGLSNQPQHF. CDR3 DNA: TGCGCCAGCAGCGCGGCAGGGTTAAGCAATCAGCCCCAGCATTTT.

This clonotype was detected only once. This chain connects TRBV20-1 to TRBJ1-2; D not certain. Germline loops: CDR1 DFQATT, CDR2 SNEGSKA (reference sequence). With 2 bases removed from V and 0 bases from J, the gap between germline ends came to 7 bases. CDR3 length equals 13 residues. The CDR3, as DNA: TGCAGTGCTAGACGGGCGACTAACTATGGCTACACCTTC. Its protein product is CSARRATNYGYTF.

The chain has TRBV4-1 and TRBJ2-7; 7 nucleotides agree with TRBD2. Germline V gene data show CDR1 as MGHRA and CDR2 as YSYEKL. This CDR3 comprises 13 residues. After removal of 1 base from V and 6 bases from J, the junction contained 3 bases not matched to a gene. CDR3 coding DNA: TGCGCCAGCAGCCAAGTACTAGCGCCCGAGCAGTACTTC. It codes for CASSQVLAPEQYF.

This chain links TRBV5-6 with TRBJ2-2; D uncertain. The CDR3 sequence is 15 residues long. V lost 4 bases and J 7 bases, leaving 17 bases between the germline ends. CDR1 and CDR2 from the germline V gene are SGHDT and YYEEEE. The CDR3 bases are TGTGCCAGCAGCCTCGACGGATCTCGTGGCGGGGAGCTGTTTTTT. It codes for CASSLDGSRGGELFF.

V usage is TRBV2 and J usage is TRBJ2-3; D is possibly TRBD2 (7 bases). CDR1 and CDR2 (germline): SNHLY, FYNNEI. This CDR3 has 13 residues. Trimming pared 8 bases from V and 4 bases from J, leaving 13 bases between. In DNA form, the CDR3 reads TGTGCCAGCTCTATCGGGGGGCCAGATACGCAGTATTTT. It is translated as CASSIGGPDTQYF.

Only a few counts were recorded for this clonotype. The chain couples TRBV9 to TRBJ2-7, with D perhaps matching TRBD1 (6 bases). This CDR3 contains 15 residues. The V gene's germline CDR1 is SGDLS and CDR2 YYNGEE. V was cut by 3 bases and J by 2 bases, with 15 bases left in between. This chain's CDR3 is CASSAGPRGPYEQYF. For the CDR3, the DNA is TGTGCCAGCAGCGCAGGACCCAGGGGTCCCTACGAGCAGTACTTC.

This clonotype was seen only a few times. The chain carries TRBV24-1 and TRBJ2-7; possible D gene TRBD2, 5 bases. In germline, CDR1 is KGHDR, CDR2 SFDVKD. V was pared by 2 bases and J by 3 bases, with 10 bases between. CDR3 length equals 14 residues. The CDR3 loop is CATSDSGVRYEQYF. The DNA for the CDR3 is TGTGCCACCAGTGATTCCGGGGTCCGCTACGAGCAGTACTTC.

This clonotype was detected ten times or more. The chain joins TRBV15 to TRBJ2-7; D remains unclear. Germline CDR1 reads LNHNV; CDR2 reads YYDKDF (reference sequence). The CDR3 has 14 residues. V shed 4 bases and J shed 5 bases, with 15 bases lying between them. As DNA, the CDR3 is TGTGCCACCAGCACTGGGCTCTGGGGAAACGAGCAGTACTTC. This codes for CATSTGLWGNEQYF.

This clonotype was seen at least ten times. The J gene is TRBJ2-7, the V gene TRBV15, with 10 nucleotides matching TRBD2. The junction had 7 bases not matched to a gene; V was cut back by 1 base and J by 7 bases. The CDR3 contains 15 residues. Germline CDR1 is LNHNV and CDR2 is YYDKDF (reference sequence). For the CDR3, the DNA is TGTGCCACCAGCAGAGTCAAAGCGGGAGGGCGTGAGCAGTACTTC. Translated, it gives CATSRVKAGGREQYF.

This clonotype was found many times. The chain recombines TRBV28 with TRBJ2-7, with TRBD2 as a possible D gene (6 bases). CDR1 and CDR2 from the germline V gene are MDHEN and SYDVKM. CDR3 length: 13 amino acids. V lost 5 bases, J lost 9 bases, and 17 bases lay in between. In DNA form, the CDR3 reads TGTGCCAGCAGTACGCGAGGCGGGGTTGGGCAGTACTTC. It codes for CASSTRGGVGQYF.

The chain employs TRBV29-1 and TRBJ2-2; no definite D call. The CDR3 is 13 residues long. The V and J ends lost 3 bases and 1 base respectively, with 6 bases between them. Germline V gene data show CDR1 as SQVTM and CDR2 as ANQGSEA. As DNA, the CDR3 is TGCAGCGTTGAGTTTCAGAACACCGGGGAGCTGTTTTTT. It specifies CSVEFQNTGELFF.

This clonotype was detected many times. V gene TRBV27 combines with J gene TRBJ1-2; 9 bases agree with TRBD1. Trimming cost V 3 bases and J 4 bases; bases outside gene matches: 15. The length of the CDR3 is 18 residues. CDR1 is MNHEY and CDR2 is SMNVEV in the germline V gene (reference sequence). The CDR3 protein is CASSLMVPGQGGGYGYTF. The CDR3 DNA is TGTGCCAGCAGTTTGATGGTCCCGGGACAGGGCGGAGGCTATGGCTACACCTTC.

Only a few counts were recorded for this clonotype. DNA of the CDR3: TGTGCCAGCAGCGCCCGAGGGACAGGGACCTATGGCTACACCTTC. This gives the protein CASSARGTGTYGYTF. The chain joins TRBV9 to TRBJ1-2, with 9 bases fitting TRBD1. Germline values: CDR1 SGDLS, CDR2 YYNGEE. V lost 3 bases, J lost 4 bases, and 7 bases stayed unmatched. CDR3 length: 15 amino acids.

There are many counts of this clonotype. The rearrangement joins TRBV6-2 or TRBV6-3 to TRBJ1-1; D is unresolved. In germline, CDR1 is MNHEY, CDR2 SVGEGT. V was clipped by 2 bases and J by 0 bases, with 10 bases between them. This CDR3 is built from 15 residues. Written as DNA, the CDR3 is TGTGCCAGCAGTTACCCAGGACGGATGAACACTGAAGCTTTCTTT. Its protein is CASSYPGRMNTEAFF.

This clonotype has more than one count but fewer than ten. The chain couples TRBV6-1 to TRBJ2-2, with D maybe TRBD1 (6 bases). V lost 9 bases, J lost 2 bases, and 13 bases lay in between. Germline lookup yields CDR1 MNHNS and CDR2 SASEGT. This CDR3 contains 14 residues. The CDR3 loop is CASTRDTNTGELFF. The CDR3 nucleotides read TGTGCCAGTACACGGGACACCAACACCGGGGAGCTGTTTTTT.

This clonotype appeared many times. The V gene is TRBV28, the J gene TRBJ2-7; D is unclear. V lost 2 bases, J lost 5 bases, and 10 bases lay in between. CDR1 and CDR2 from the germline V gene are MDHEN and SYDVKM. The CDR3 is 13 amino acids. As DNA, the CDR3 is TGTGCCAGCAGTTTACCCACCGAGGACGAGCAGTACTTC. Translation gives CASSLPTEDEQYF.

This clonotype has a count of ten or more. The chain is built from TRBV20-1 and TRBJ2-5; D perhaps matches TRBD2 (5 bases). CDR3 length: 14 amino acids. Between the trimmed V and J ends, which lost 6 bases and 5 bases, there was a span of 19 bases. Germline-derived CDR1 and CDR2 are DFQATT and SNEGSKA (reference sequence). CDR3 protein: CSAAVGVGEETQYF. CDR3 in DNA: TGCAGTGCCGCAGTGGGCGTGGGAGAGGAGACCCAGTACTTC.